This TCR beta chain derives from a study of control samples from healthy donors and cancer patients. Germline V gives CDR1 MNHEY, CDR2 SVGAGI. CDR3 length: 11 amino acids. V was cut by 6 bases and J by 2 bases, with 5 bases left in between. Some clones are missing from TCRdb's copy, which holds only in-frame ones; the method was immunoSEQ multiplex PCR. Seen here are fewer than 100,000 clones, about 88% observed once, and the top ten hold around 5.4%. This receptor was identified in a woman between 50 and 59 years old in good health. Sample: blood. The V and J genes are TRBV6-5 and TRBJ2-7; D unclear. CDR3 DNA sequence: TGTGCCAGCAGCCGTGCCTACGAGCAGTACTTC. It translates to CASSRAYEQYF.